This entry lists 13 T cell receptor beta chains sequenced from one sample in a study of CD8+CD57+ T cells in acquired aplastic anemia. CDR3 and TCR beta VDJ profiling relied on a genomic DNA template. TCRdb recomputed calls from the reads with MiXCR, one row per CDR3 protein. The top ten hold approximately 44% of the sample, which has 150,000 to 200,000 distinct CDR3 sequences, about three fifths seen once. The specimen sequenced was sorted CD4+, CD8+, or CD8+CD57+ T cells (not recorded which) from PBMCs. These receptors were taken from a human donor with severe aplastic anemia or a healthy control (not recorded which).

CDR3 sequence: CATSDSAAGNTEAFF. DNA for the CDR3: TGTGCCACCAGTGATTCGGCAGCAGGGAACACTGAAGCTTTCTTT. The V gene is TRBV24-1, the J gene TRBJ1-1; no definite D call. The germline V gene has CDR1 KGHDR and CDR2 SFDVKD. This CDR3 is 15 amino acids long. The germline V and J ends were trimmed by 2 bases and 1 base, with 10 bases remaining between them.

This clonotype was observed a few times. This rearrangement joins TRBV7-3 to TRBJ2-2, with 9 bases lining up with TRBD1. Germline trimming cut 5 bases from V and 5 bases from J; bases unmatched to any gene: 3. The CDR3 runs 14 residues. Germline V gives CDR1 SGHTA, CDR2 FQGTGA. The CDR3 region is CASSIGQGTGELFF. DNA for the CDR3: TGTGCCAGCAGCATCGGACAGGGGACCGGGGAGCTGTTTTTT. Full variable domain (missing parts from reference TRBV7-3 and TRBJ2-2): GAGVSQTPSNKVTEKGKYVELRCDPISGHTALYWYRQSLGQGPEFLIYFQGTGAADDSGLPNDRFFAVRPEGSVSTLKIQRTERGDSAVYLCASSIGQGTGELFFGEGSRLTVL.

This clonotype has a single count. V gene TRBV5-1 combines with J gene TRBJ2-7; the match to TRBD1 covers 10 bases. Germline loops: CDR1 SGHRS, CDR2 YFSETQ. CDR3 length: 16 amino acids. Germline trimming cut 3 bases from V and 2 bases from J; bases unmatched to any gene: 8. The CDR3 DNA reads TGCGCCAGCAGCTATGGAGGGACAGGGGTCACCTACGAGCAGTACTTC. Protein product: CASSYGGTGVTYEQYF.

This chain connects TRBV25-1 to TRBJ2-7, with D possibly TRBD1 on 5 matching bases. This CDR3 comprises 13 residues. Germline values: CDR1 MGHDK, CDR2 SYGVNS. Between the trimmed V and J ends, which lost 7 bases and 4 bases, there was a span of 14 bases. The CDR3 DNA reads TGTGCCAGCACTGGACATTTAGGGTACGAGCAGTACTTC. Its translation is CASTGHLGYEQYF.

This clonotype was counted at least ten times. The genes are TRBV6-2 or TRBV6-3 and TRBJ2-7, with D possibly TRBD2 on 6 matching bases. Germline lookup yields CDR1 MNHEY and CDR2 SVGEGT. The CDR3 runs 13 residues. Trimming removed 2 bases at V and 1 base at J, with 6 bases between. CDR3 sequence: CASSYAGSYEQYF. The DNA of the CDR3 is TGTGCCAGCAGTTACGCGGGGTCCTACGAGCAGTACTTC.

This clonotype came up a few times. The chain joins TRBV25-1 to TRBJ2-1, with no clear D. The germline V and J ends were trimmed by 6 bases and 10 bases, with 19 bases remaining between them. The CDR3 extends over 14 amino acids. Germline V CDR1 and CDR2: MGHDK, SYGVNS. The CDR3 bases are TGTGCCAGCAGCCCGAGAGCCTTACAAGGGGAGCAGTTCTTC. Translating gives CASSPRALQGEQFF. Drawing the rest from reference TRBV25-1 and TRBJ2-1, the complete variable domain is EADIYQTPRYLVIGTGKKITLECSQTMGHDKMYWYQQDPGMELHLIHYSYGVNSTEKGDLSSESTVSRIRTEHFPLTLESARPSHTSQYLCASSPRALQGEQFFGPGTRLTVL.

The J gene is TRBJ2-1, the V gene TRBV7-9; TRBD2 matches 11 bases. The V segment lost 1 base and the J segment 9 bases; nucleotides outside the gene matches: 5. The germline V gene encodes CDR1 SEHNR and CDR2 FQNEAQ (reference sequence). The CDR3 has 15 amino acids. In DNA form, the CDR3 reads TGTGCCAGCAGCTTAGGTAGCGGGGGGGCGCGTGAGCAGTTCTTC. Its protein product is CASSLGSGGAREQFF.

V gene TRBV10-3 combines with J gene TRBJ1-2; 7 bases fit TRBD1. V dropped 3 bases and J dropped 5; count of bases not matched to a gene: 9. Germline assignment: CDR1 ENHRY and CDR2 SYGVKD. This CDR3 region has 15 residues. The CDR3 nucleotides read TGTGCCATCAGTGAAACCAGGGGGACGGTGTATGGCTACACCTTC. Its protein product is CAISETRGTVYGYTF.

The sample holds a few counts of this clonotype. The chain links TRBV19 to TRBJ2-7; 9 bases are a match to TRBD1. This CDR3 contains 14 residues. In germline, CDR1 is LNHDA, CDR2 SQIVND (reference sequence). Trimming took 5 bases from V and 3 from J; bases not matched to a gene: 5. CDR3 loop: CASSPLGQGYEQYF. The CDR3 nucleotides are TGTGCCAGTAGTCCCCTGGGACAGGGCTACGAGCAGTACTTC. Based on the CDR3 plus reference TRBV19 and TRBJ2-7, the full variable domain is DGGITQSPKYLFRKEGQNVTLSCEQNLNHDAMYWYRQDPGQGLRLIYYSQIVNDFQKGDIAEGYSVSREKKESFPLTVTSAQKNPTAFYLCASSPLGQGYEQYFGPGTRLTVT.

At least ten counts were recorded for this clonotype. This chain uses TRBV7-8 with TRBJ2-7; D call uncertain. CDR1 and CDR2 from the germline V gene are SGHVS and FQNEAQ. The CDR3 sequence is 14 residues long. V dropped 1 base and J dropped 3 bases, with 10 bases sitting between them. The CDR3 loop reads CASSLEGFIYEQYF. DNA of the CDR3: TGTGCCAGCAGCTTAGAAGGTTTTATCTACGAGCAGTACTTC.

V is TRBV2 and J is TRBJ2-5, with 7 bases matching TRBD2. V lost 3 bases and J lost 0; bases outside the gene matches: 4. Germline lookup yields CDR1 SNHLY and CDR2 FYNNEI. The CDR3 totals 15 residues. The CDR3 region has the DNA TGTGCCAGCAGTGAGGCGGGGGTGTACCAAGAGACCCAGTACTTC. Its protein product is CASSEAGVYQETQYF.

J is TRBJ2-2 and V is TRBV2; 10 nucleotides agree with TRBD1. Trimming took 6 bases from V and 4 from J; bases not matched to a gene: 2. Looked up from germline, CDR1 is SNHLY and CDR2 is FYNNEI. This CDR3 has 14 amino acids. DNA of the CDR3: TGTGCCAGCAGGACAGGGGGCGTCACCGGGGAGCTGTTTTTT. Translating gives CASRTGGVTGELFF.

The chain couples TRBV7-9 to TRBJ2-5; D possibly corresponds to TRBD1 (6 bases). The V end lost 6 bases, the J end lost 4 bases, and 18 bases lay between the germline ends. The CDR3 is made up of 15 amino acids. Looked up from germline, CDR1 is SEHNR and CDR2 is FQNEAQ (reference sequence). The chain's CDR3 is CASSTTRGRPETQYF. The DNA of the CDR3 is TGTGCCAGCAGTACTACCAGGGGAAGACCAGAGACCCAGTACTTC.